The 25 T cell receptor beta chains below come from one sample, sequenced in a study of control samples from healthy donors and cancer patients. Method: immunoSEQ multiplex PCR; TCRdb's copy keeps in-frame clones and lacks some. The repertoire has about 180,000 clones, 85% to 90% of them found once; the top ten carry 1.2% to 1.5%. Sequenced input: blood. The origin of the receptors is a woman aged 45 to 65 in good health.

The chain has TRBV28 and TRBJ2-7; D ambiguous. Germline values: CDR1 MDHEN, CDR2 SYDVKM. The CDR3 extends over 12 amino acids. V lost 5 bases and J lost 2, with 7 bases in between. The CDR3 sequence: CASSLSTYEQYF. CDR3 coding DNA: TGTGCCAGCAGTCTCAGCACCTACGAGCAGTACTTC.

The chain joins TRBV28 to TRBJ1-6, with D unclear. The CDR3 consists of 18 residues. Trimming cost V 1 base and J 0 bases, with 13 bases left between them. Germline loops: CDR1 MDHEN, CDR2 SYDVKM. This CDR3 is CASSLLNLPRSYNSPLHF. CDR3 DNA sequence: TGTGCCAGCAGTTTATTGAATCTTCCACGCTCCTATAATTCACCCCTCCACTTT.

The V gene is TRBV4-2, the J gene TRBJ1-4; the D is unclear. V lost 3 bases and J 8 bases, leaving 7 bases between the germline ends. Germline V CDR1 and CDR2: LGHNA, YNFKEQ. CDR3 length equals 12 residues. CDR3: CASSQVEEKLFF. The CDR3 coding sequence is TGTGCCAGCAGCCAGGTGGAGGAAAAACTGTTTTTT.

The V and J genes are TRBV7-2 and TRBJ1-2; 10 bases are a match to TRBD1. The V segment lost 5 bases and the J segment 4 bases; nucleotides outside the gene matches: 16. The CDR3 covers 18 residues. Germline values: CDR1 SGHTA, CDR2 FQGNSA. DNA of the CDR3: TGTGCCAGCAGCCGTACCAACCCGGGACAGGGGAATTTCTATGGCTACACCTTC. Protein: CASSRTNPGQGNFYGYTF.

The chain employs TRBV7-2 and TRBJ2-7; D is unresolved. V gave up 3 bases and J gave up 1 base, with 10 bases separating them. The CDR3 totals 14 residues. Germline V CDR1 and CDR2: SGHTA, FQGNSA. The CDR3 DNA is TGTGCCAGCAGCTTGGTCCCGGATTCCTACGAGCAGTACTTC. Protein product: CASSLVPDSYEQYF.

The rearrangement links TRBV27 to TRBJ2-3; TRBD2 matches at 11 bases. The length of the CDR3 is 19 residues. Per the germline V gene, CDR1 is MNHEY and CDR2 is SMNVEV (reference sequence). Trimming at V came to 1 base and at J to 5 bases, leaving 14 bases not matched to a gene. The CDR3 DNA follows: TGTGCCAGCAGTTTATGGCGGCCCTCTAGCGGGGGGCGGGAAGATACGCAGTATTTT. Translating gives CASSLWRPSSGGREDTQYF.

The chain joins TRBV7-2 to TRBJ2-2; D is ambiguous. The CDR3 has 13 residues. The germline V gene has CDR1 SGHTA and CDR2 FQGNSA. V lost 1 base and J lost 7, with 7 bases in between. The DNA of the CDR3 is TGTGCCAGCAGCTTAGGTGGTGGCGGGGAGCTGTTTTTT. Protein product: CASSLGGGGELFF.

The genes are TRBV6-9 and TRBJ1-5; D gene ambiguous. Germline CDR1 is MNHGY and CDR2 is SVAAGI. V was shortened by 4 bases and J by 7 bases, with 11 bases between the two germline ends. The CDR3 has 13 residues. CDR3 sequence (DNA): TGTGCCAGCAGTTGGCGGTTATACCAGCCCCAGCATTTT. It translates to CASSWRLYQPQHF.

CDR3 coding DNA: TGCTCCAGCAGCGTTCCCGTGGGACTAGCCGAAGAGACCCAGTACTTC. It is translated as CSSSVPVGLAEETQYF. The chain recombines TRBV21-1 with TRBJ2-5; the table's D call TRBD2 went unverified against the DNA. TRBV21-1 is listed as a pseudogene. This CDR3 has 16 amino acids.

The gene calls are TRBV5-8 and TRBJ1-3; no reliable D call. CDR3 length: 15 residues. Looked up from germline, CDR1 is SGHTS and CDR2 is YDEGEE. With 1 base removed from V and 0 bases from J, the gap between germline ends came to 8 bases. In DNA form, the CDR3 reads TGTGCCAGCAGCTTGAAGAGGCTCTCTGGAAACACCATATATTTT. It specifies CASSLKRLSGNTIYF.

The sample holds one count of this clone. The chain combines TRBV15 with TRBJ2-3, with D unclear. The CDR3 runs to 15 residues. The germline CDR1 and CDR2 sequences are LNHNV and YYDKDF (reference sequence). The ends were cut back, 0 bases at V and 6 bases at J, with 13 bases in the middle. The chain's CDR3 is CATSRDTAATDTQYF. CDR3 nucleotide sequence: TGTGCCACCAGCAGAGACACAGCAGCCACGGATACGCAGTATTTT.

In DNA, the CDR3 is TGTGCCAGCAGTTTGGGCGAGGACTTCAGCTACGAGCAGTACTTC. Its translation is CASSLGEDFSYEQYF. This chain connects TRBV28 to TRBJ2-7; perhaps TRBD2 as D (5 bases). Germline assignment: CDR1 MDHEN and CDR2 SYDVKM. The CDR3 is made up of 15 amino acids. Trimming removed 3 bases from V and 3 bases from J, with 15 bases in between.

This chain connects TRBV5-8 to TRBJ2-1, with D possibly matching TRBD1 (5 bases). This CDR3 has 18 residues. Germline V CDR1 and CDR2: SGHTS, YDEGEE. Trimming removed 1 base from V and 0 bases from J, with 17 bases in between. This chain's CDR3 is CASSLNESQDSSYNEQFF. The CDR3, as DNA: TGTGCCAGCAGCTTGAATGAGAGCCAAGACAGCTCCTACAATGAGCAGTTCTTC.

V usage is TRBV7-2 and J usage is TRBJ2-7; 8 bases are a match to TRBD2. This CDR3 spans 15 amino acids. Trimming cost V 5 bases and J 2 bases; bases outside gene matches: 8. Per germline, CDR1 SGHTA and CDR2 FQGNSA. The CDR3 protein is CASSHGGTSAYEQYF. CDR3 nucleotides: TGTGCCAGCAGCCACGGGGGGACTAGTGCCTACGAGCAGTACTTC.

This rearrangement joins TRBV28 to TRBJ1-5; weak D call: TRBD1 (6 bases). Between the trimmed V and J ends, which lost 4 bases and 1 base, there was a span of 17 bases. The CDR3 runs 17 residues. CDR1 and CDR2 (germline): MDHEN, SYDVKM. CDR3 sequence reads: CASSSRWGAESNQPQHF. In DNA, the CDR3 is TGTGCCAGCAGTTCCCGGTGGGGGGCTGAGAGCAATCAGCCCCAGCATTTT.

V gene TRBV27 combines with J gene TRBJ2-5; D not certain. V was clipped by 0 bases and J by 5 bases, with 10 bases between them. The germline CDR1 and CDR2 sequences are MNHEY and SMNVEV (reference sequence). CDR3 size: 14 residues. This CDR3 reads CASSLSGSVETQYF. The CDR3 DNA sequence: TGTGCCAGCAGTTTATCAGGGTCGGTCGAGACCCAGTACTTC.

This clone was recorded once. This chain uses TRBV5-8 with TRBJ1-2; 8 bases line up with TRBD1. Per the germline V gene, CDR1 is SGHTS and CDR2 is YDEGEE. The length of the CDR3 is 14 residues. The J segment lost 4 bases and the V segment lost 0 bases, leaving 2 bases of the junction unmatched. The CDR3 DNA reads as TGTGCCAGCAGCTTGGACAGGGGGTTCTATGGCTACACCTTC. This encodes CASSLDRGFYGYTF.

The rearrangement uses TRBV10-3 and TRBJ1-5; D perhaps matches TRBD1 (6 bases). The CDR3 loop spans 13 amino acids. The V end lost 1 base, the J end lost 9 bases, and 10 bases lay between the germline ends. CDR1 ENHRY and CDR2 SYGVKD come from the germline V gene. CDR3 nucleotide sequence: TGTGCCATCAGTGAGTATGGGGGCCGGCCCCAGCATTTT. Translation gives CAISEYGGRPQHF.

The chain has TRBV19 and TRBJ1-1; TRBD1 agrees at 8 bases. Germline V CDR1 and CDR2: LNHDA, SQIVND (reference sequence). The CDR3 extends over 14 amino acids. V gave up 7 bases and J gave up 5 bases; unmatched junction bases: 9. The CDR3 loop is CASNRRGLDTEAFF. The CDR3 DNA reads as TGTGCCAGTAACCGCAGGGGGCTCGATACTGAAGCTTTCTTT.

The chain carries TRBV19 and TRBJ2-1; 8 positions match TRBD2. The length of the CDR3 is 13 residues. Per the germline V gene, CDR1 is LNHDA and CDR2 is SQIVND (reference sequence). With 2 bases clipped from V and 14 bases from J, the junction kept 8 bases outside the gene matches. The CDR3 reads CASSIRGGDTEFF. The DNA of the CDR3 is TGTGCCAGTAGTATACGGGGGGGGGACACGGAGTTCTTC.

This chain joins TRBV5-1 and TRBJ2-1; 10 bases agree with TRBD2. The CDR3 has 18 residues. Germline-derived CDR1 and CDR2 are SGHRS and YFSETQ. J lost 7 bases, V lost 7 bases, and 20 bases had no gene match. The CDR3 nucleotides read TGCGCCAGCTCCCCCGGCGTCGGAGCGGGGGGGCGGGGAAATGAGCAGTTCTTC. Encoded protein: CASSPGVGAGGRGNEQFF.

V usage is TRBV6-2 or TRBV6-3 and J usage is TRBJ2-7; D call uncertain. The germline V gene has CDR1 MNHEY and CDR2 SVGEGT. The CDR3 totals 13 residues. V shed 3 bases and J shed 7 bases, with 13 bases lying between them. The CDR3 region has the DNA TGTGCCAGCAGTTATCCCCCTCGGAGAGAGCAGTACTTC. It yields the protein CASSYPPRREQYF.

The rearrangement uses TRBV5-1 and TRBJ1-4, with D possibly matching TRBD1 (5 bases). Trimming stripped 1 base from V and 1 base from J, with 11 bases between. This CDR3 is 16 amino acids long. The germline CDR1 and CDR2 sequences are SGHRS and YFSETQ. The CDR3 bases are TGCGCCAGCAGCTTGCCGACAGCCCAAACTAATGAAAAACTGTTTTTT. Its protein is CASSLPTAQTNEKLFF.

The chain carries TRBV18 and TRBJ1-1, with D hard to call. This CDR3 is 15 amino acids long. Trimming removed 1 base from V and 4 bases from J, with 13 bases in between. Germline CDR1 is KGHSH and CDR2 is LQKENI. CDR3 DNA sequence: TGTGCCAGCTCACCACAACGGGGATTGGGCACTGAAGCTTTCTTT. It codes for CASSPQRGLGTEAFF.

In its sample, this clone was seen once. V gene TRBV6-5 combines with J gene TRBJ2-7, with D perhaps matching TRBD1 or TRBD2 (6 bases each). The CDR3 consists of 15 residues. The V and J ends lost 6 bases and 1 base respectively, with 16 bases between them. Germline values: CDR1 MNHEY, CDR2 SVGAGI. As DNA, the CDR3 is TGTGCCAGCAGACCCCCCGGGGGCAGGTCCTACGAGCAGTACTTC. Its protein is CASRPPGGRSYEQYF.